This TCR beta chain was found in a study of cytomegalovirus exposure and HLA in healthy donors. Study-level findings and limits: Serostatus for CMV was the only available immune exposure information.

Use of 60 Vbeta and 13 Jbeta primers characterized the PCR. Only in-frame clones appear in the TCRdb table, and some are missing; sequencing was by immunoSEQ multiplex PCR. The sample holds 120,000 to 150,000 clones, more than 60% seen once. For this clone: Its antigen is not known.

CDR3 length equals 12 residues. V was pared by 5 bases and J by 5 bases, with 7 bases between. CDR1 SEHNR and CDR2 FQNEAQ come from the germline V gene (reference sequence). The V gene is TRBV7-9, the J gene TRBJ2-1; no firm D call. The receptor comes from a man aged 35 to 55 in good health and CMV-seronegative. The source material was PBMCs. This CDR3 is CASSARDNEQFF. The CDR3 region has the DNA TGTGCCAGCAGCGCACGAGACAATGAGCAGTTCTTC.